This entry is about one TCR beta chain. These data are taken from a study of control samples from healthy donors and cancer patients. Method: immunoSEQ multiplex PCR; TCRdb's copy keeps in-frame clones and lacks some. The table lists tens of thousands of clones, 70% to 90% of them singletons. The V end was cut by 6 bases, the J end by 7 bases, with 13 bases between. Germline assignment: CDR1 MNHEY and CDR2 SVGAGI. The CDR3 runs to 14 residues. This sequence was found in a man over 45 in good health. The specimen sequenced was blood. The V gene is TRBV6-5, the J gene TRBJ1-6, with D perhaps matching TRBD1 (6 bases). CDR3 DNA sequence: TGTGCCAGCAGGATGTGGGGGGGCAATTCACCCCTCCACTTT. Translating it yields CASRMWGGNSPLHF.